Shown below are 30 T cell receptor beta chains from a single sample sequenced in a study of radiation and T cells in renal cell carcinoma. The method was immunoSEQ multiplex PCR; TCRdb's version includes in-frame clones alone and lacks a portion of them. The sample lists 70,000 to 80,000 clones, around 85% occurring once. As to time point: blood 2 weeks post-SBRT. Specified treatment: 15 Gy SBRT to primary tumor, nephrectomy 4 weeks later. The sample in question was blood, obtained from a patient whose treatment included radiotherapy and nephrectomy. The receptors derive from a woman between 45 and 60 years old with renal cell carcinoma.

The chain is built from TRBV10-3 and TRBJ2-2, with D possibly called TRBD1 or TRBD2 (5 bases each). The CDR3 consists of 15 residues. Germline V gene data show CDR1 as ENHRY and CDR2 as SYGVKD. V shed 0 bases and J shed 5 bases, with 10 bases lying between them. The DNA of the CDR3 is TGTGCCATCAGTGAGTCAGATGAGGGGACCGGGGAGCTGTTTTTT. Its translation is CAISESDEGTGELFF.

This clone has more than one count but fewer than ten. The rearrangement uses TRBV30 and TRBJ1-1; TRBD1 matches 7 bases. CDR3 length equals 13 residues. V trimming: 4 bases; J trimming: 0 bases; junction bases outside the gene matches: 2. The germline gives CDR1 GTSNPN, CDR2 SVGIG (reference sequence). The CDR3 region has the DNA TGTGCCTGGACGACAGGGCTGAACACTGAAGCTTTCTTT. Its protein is CAWTTGLNTEAFF.

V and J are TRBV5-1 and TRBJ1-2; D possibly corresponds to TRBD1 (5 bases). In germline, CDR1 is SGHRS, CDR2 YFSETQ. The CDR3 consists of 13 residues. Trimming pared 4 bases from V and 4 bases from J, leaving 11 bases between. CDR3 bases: TGCGCCAGCAGCGAGGGGTTTGGCTATGGCTACACCTTC. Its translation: CASSEGFGYGYTF.

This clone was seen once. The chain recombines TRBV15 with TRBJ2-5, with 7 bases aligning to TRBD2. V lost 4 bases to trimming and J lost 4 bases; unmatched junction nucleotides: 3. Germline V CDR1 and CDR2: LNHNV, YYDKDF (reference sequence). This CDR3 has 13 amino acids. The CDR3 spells CATSTGEGETQYF. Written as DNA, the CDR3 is TGTGCCACCAGCACCGGGGAGGGAGAGACCCAGTACTTC. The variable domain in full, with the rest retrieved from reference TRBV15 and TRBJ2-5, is DAMVIQNPRYQVTQFGKPVTLSCSQTLNHNVMYWYQQKSSQAPKLLFHYYDKDFNNEADTPDNFQSRRPNTSFCFLDIRSPGLGDTAMYLCATSTGEGETQYFGPGTRLLVL.

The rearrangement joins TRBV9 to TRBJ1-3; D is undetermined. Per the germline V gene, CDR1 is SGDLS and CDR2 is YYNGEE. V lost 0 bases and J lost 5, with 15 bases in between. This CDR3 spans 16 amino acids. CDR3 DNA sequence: TGTGCCAGCAGCGTAGTGAGGGAGGGTTATAGAAACACCATATATTTT. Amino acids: CASSVVREGYRNTIYF.

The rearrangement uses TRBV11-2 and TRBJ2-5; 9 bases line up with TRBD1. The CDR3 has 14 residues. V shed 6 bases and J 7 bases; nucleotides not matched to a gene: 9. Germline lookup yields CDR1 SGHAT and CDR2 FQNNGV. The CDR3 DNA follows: TGTGCCAGCAGTAACGGACAGGGGTTCGGGACCCAGTACTTC. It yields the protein CASSNGQGFGTQYF.

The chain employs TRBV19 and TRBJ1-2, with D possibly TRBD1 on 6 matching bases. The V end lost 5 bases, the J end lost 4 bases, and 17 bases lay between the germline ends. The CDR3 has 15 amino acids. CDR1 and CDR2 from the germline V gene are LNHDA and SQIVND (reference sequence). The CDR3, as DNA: TGTGCCAGTAGTCACTTACCTCCGGACAGCTATGGCTACACCTTC. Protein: CASSHLPPDSYGYTF.

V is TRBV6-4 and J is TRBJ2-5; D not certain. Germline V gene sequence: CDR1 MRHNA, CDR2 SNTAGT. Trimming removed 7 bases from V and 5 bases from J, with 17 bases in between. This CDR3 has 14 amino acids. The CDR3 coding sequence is TGTGCCAGCACGTCAAGTCAGCGTTTCGAGACCCAGTACTTC. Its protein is CASTSSQRFETQYF.

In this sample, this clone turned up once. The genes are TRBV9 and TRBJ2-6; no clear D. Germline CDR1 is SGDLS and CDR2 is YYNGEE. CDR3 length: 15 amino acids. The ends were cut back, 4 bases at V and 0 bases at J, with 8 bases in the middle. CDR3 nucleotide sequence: TGTGCCAGCAGCCCACGGGTCTCTGGGGCCAACGTCCTGACTTTC. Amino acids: CASSPRVSGANVLTF.

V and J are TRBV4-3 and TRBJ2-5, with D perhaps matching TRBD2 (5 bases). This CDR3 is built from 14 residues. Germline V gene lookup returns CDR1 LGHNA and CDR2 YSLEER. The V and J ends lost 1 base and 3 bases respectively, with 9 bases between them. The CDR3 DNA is TGCGCCAGCAGCCAAGGCTTGGGAGAAGAGACCCAGTACTTC. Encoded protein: CASSQGLGEETQYF.

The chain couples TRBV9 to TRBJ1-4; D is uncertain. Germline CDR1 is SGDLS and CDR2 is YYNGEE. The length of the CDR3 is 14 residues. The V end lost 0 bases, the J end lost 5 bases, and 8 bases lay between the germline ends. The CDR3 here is CASSVGQYNEKLFF. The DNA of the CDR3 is TGTGCCAGCAGCGTAGGTCAGTACAATGAAAAACTGTTTTTT.

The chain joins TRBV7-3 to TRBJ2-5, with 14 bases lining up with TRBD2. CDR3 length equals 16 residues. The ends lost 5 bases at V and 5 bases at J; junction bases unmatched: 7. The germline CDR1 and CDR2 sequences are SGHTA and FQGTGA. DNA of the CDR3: TGTGCCAGCAGCACTGGGACTAGCGGGAGCTTGGAGACCCAGTACTTC. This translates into CASSTGTSGSLETQYF.

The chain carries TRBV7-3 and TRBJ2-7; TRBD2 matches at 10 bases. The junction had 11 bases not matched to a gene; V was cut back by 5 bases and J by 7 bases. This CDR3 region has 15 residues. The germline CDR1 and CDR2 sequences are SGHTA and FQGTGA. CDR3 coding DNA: TGTGCCAGCAGCCAACTGGCTAGCGGGAGCCGAGAGCAGTACTTC. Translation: CASSQLASGSREQYF.

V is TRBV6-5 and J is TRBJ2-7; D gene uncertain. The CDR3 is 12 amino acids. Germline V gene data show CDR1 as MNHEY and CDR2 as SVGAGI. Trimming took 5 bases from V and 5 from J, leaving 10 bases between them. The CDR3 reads CASSQRPHEQYF. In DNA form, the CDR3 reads TGTGCCAGCAGTCAACGGCCTCACGAGCAGTACTTC.

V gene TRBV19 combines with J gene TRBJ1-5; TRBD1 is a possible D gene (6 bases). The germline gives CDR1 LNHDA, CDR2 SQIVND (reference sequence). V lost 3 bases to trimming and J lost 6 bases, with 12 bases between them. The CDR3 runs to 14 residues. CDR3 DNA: TGTGCCAGTAGTATCACGGGGGGCGGTCAGCCCCAGCATTTT. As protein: CASSITGGGQPQHF.

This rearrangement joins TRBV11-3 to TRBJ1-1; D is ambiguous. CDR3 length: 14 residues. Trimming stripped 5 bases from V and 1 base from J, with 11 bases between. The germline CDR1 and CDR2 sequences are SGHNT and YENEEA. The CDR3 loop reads CASSRGLPNTEAFF. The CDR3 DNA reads TGTGCCAGCAGCCGAGGACTACCGAACACTGAAGCTTTCTTT.

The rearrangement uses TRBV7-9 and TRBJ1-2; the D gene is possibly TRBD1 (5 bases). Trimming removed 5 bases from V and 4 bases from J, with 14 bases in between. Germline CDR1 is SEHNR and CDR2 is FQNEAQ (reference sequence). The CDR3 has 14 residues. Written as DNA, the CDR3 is TGTGCCAGCAGCCAAATAGGAGGGGCCTATGGCTACACCTTC. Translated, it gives CASSQIGGAYGYTF.

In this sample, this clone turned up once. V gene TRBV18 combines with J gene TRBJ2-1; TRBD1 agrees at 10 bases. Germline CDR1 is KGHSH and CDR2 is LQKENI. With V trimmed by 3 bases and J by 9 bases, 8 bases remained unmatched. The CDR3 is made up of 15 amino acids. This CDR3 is CASSPPTGGEVEQFF. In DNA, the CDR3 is TGTGCCAGCTCACCCCCGACAGGGGGCGAGGTTGAGCAGTTCTTC.

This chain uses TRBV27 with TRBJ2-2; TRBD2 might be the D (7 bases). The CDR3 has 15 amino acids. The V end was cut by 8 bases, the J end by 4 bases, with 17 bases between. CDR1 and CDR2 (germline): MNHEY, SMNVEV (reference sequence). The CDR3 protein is CASARVGGPTGELFF. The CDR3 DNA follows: TGTGCCAGCGCTCGGGTGGGGGGGCCCACCGGGGAGCTGTTTTTT.

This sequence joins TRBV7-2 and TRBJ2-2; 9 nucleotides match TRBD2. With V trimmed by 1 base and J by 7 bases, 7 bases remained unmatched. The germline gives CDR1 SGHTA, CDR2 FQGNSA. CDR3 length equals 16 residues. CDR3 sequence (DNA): TGTGCCAGCAGCTTAGTGTCTAGCGGGGTTAACGGGGAGCTGTTTTTT. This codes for CASSLVSSGVNGELFF.

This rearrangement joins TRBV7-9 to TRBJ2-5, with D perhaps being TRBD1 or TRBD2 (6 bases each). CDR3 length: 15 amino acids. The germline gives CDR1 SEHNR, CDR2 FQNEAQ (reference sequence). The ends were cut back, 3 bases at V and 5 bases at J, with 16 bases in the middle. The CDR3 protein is CASSFGGDTLETQYF. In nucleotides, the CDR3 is TGTGCCAGCAGCTTTGGAGGGGACACCTTGGAGACCCAGTACTTC.

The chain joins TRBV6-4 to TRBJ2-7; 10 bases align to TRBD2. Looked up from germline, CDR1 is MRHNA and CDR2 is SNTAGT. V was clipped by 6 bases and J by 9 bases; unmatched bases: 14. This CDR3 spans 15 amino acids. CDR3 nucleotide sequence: TGTGCCAGCAGAGTGGGGGCTAGCGGGAGATGGGCGCAGTACTTC. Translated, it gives CASRVGASGRWAQYF.

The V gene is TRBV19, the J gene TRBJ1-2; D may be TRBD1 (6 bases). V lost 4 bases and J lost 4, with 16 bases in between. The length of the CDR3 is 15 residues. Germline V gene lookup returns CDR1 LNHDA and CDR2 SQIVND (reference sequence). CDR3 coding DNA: TGTGCCAGTAGTAACCTACAGGGCCGGATCTATGGCTACACCTTC. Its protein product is CASSNLQGRIYGYTF.

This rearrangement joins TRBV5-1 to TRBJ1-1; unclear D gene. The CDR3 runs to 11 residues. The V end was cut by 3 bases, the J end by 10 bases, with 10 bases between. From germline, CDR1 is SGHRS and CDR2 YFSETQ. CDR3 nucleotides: TGCGCCAGCAGCTCTGGCGGCGGAGCTTTCTTT. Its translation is CASSSGGGAFF.

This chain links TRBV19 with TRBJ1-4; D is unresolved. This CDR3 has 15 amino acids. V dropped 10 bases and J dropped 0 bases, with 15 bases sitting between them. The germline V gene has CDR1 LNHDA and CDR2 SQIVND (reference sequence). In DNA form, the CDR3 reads TGTGCCACCTCTTCGGGATGGGCAACTAATGAAAAACTGTTTTTT. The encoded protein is CATSSGWATNEKLFF.

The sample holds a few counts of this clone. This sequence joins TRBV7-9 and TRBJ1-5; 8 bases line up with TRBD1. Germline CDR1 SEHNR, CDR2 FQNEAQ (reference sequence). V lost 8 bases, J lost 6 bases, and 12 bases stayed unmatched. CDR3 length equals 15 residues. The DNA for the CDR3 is TGTGCCAGCTCAGGGGGCCCTAGTGGTAGTCAGCCCCAGCATTTT. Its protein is CASSGGPSGSQPQHF.

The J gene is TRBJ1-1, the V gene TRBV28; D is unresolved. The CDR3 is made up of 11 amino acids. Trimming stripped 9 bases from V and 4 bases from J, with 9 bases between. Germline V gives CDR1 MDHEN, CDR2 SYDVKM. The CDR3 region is CASYGGTEAFF. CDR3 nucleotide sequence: TGTGCCAGTTATGGCGGCACTGAAGCTTTCTTT.

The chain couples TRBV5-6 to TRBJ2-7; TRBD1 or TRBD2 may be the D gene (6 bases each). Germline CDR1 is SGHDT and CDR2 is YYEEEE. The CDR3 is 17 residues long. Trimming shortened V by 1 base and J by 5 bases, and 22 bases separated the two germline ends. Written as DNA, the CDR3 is TGTGCCAGCAGCTTGTCGTACCTCGGGGGCCCTTCTCACGAGCAGTACTTC. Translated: CASSLSYLGGPSHEQYF.

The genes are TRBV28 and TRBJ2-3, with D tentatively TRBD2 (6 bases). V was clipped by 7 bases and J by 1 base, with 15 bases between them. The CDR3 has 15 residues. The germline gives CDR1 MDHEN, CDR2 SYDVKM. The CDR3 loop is CASIPGGGGTDTQYF. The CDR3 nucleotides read TGTGCCAGCATCCCCGGAGGAGGGGGCACAGATACGCAGTATTTT.

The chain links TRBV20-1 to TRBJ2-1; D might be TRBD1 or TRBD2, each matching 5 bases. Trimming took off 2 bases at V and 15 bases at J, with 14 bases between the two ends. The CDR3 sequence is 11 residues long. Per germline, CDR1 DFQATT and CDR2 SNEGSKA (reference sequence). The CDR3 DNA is TGCAGTGCTAGACAGGGACCTTTCGGGTTCTTC. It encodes CSARQGPFGFF.